This T cell receptor (beta chain) was recorded in a study of blood T cells in healthy people across ages. Study-wide findings and caveats: Lack of knowledge of donor CMV status possibly confounded expanded clonotype changes.

Concerning this clonotype: Its antigen is unknown.

Alongside a J-beta primer mix, a sample-barcoded 5' primer served in a second PCR lasting about 7 to 12 cycles. In TCRdb, the 5' RACE reads were re-called with MiXCR into one record per CDR3 protein. In the table there are roughly 900,000 distinct CDR3 sequences, roughly 48% of which are singletons. The V end lost 5 bases, the J end lost 0 bases, and 12 bases lay between the germline ends. The germline V gene has CDR1 SGHRS and CDR2 YFSETQ. The CDR3 runs to 15 residues. The J gene is TRBJ1-5, the V gene TRBV5-1; no definite D call. This receptor was identified in a man aged 25-45 years in good health. The sequenced material came from blood. CDR3 loop: CASSRGEYSNQPQHF. CDR3 in DNA: TGCGCCAGCAGTCGGGGAGAGTATAGCAATCAGCCCCAGCATTTT.